This entry lists 21 T cell receptor beta chains sequenced from one sample in a study of CD8+CD57+ T cells in acquired aplastic anemia. The template for TCR beta VDJ and CDR3 sequence profiling was genomic DNA. Each CDR3 protein gets one entry after TCRdb re-called the reads with MiXCR. This sample has roughly 130,000 distinct CDR3 sequences, with around 48% found just once. Sequenced input: sorted CD4+, CD8+, or CD8+CD57+ T cells (not recorded which) from PBMCs. Receptors were obtained from a human donor in good health, serving as a control.

This chain connects TRBV15 to TRBJ1-2, with TRBD1 matching over 10 bases. The CDR3 contains 14 residues. From germline, CDR1 is LNHNV and CDR2 YYDKDF (reference sequence). J gave up 7 bases and V 4 bases, and 6 bases lay outside the gene matches. The CDR3 region is CATSTDRGPGGYTF. CDR3 sequence (DNA): TGTGCCACCAGCACAGACAGGGGGCCCGGTGGCTACACCTTC.

This clonotype was counted once. The chain combines TRBV20-1 with TRBJ2-7, with 9 bases aligning to TRBD1. With 5 bases clipped from V and 6 bases from J, the junction kept 8 bases outside the gene matches. CDR1 is DFQATT and CDR2 is SNEGSKA in the germline V gene (reference sequence). This CDR3 region has 13 residues. The CDR3 region is CSALRTGAFEQYF. The CDR3 DNA follows: TGCAGTGCTCTAAGGACAGGGGCCTTCGAGCAGTACTTC.

This chain links TRBV6-4 with TRBJ1-5; a weak D match, TRBD1 (5 bases). Germline loops: CDR1 MRHNA, CDR2 SNTAGT. V was shortened by 4 bases and J by 7 bases, with 11 bases between the two germline ends. The CDR3 runs 13 residues. This chain's CDR3 is CASSGGDGQPQHF. In nucleotides, the CDR3 is TGTGCCAGCAGTGGAGGGGATGGACAGCCCCAGCATTTT.

V is TRBV7-9 and J is TRBJ1-2; 9 bases are shared with TRBD1. The V gene's germline CDR1 is SEHNR and CDR2 FQNEAQ (reference sequence). V lost 5 bases, J lost 4 bases, and 8 bases stayed unmatched. The CDR3 has 15 residues. The CDR3 protein is CASSPGGQGAYGYTF. The DNA for the CDR3 is TGTGCCAGCAGCCCTGGGGGACAGGGAGCCTATGGCTACACCTTC.

The table lists this clonotype with a count of one. This chain joins TRBV19 and TRBJ1-5; 9 nucleotides agree with TRBD1. V dropped 4 bases and J dropped 6; count of bases not matched to a gene: 7. The germline V gene has CDR1 LNHDA and CDR2 SQIVND (reference sequence). This CDR3 is 15 amino acids long. CDR3 coding DNA: TGTGCCAGTAGTAGGGGACAGGGTCTCGGTCAGCCCCAGCATTTT. Its translation: CASSRGQGLGQPQHF.

The chain employs TRBV29-1 and TRBJ1-2; a possible D gene is TRBD1 (5 bases). Germline-derived CDR1 and CDR2 are SQVTM and ANQGSEA. This CDR3 is built from 14 residues. The ends were cut back, 1 base at V and 2 bases at J, with 11 bases in the middle. The CDR3 bases are TGCAGCGTTGAAGGACAGCTTAGGAACTATGGCTACACCTTC. Amino acid sequence: CSVEGQLRNYGYTF.

This clonotype was counted ten times or more. V usage is TRBV5-1 and J usage is TRBJ1-3; D may be TRBD1 (6 bases). Germline CDR1 SGHRS, CDR2 YFSETQ. This CDR3 has 16 residues. Trimming pared 0 bases from V and 3 bases from J, leaving 13 bases between. This CDR3 reads CASSLVPGDSGNTIYF. Written as DNA, the CDR3 is TGCGCCAGCAGCTTGGTCCCAGGGGATAGTGGAAACACCATATATTTT.

A single count supports this clonotype. This sequence joins TRBV29-1 and TRBJ1-4, with TRBD1 matching over 8 bases. J gave up 6 bases and V 6 bases, and 12 bases lay outside the gene matches. Per germline, CDR1 SQVTM and CDR2 ANQGSEA. CDR3 length: 15 amino acids. The CDR3 sequence is CSVQLQGEAYEKLFF. In DNA form, the CDR3 reads TGCAGCGTGCAACTACAGGGGGAAGCCTATGAAAAACTGTTTTTT.

As for this clonotype: The junction shows a germline mismatch at one end, possibly a read error. The genes are TRBV7-8 and TRBJ2-5, with 7 bases matching TRBD2. Germline V gene lookup returns CDR1 SGHVS and CDR2 FQNEAQ. This CDR3 comprises 15 residues. The CDR3 region is CASSLAGPAGETQYF. CDR3 DNA sequence: TGTGCTAGCAGCTTGGCAGGGCCAGCGGGGGAGACCCAGTACTTC.

Ten or more counts support this clonotype. V and J are TRBV9 and TRBJ2-5; 8 bases map to TRBD1. CDR1 and CDR2 from the germline V gene are SGDLS and YYNGEE. This CDR3 has 14 amino acids. Trimming cost V 0 bases and J 5 bases; bases outside gene matches: 3. The chain's CDR3 is CASSVGQGKETQYF. For the CDR3, the DNA is TGTGCCAGCAGCGTAGGACAGGGGAAGGAGACCCAGTACTTC.

A note on this clonotype: This may be a read error: a much more frequent sequence differs by one nucleotide. The chain has TRBV20-1 and TRBJ1-3; possible D gene TRBD1, 6 bases. Germline V gene data show CDR1 as DFQATT and CDR2 as SNEGSKA (reference sequence). The CDR3 loop spans 15 amino acids. CDR3 region: CGAPSGGARGNTIYF. The CDR3 nucleotides are TGCGGTGCTCCATCGGGGGGGGCGCGGGGAAACACCATATATTTT.

This clonotype turned up a few times. The CDR3 coding sequence is TGTGCCGCCCGGGGACAGGGATACTACAATGAGCAGTTCTTC. It codes for CAARGQGYYNEQFF. V is TRBV10-3 and J is TRBJ2-1; 9 positions match TRBD1. Trimming removed 11 bases from V and 3 bases from J; junction bases left unmatched: 8. CDR3 size: 14 residues. Per the germline V gene, CDR1 is ENHRY and CDR2 is SYGVKD.

This clonotype has a count of ten or more. The chain is built from TRBV27 and TRBJ1-1; D ambiguous. The CDR3 runs to 14 residues. Germline V gene data show CDR1 as MNHEY and CDR2 as SMNVEV (reference sequence). V was shortened by 4 bases and J by 0 bases, with 9 bases between the two germline ends. For the CDR3, the DNA is TGTGCCAGCAGTTCCGGACTTCTGAACACTGAAGCTTTCTTT. Translated, it gives CASSSGLLNTEAFF.

This clonotype was found a few times. The chain employs TRBV9 and TRBJ1-6, with unresolved D. This CDR3 is 15 amino acids long. CDR1 and CDR2 (germline): SGDLS, YYNGEE. The germline V and J ends were trimmed by 0 bases and 4 bases, with 8 bases remaining between them. The CDR3 coding sequence is TGTGCCAGCAGCGTAGCTACAGAGTATAATTCACCCCTCCACTTT. Residues: CASSVATEYNSPLHF.

The J gene is TRBJ2-3, the V gene TRBV11-2, with 15 nucleotides matching TRBD2. V shed 4 bases and J 0 bases; nucleotides not matched to a gene: 5. Germline assignment: CDR1 SGHAT and CDR2 FQNNGV. This CDR3 is built from 18 residues. CDR3 coding DNA: TGTGCCAGCAGCTCCGGGACTAGCGGGGGGTTAAGCACAGATACGCAGTATTTT. Amino acids: CASSSGTSGGLSTDTQYF.

The V gene is TRBV29-1, the J gene TRBJ1-1; possibly TRBD1 for D (6 bases). V was trimmed by 4 bases and J by 1 base, leaving 10 bases between them. This CDR3 has 13 amino acids. Germline assignment: CDR1 SQVTM and CDR2 ANQGSEA. CDR3 amino acids: CSVVQGRNTEAFF. In DNA, the CDR3 is TGCAGCGTTGTACAGGGTAGGAACACTGAAGCTTTCTTT.

This rearrangement joins TRBV7-7 to TRBJ1-6; no reliable D call. Germline V lookup: CDR1 SSHAT, CDR2 FNYEAQ (reference sequence). V was clipped by 5 bases and J by 5 bases, with 13 bases between them. The CDR3 has 15 residues. The CDR3 region is CASSPRESNNSPLHF. The CDR3 DNA reads as TGTGCCAGCAGCCCGCGGGAGTCCAATAATTCACCCCTCCACTTT.

This chain connects TRBV20-1 to TRBJ2-5; TRBD1 aligns across 10 bases. V was pared by 6 bases and J by 4 bases, with 5 bases of the junction left unmatched. Germline-derived CDR1 and CDR2 are DFQATT and SNEGSKA (reference sequence). CDR3 length: 13 amino acids. As DNA, the CDR3 is TGCAGTGCCGGGACAGGGGTAGGAGAGACCCAGTACTTC. Its protein product is CSAGTGVGETQYF.

This chain connects TRBV10-3 to TRBJ2-1; a weak D match, TRBD2 (7 bases). The V end was cut by 9 bases, the J end by 7 bases, with 25 bases between. The germline V gene has CDR1 ENHRY and CDR2 SYGVKD. The CDR3 is 16 residues long. DNA of the CDR3: TGTGCCATAGTAGGGAGGTTGGGGGGGGGCGCTAATGAGCAGTTCTTC. Its translation: CAIVGRLGGGANEQFF.

This clonotype appeared many times. The chain combines TRBV5-1 with TRBJ2-3; D uncertain. The CDR3 consists of 13 residues. CDR1 SGHRS and CDR2 YFSETQ come from the germline V gene. Trimming removed 3 bases from V and 5 bases from J, with 10 bases in between. The CDR3 nucleotides read TGCGCCAGCAGCTCTCAAGTCGAAGATACGCAGTATTTT. Its protein product is CASSSQVEDTQYF.

Notes on this clonotype: The CDR3 does not end in the conserved phenylalanine or tryptophan, so this is likely a read error. The chain combines TRBV6-5 with TRBJ2-2; maybe TRBD1 (6 bases). The CDR3 spans 14 residues. V lost 0 bases and J lost 5, with 7 bases in between. The germline CDR1 and CDR2 sequences are MNHEY and SVGAGI. The CDR3 sequence is CASSYSTGTGELFL. DNA for the CDR3: TGTGCCAGCAGTTACTCAACAGGGACCGGGGAGCTGTTTCTT.